These T cell receptor beta chains were read from a single sample in a study of cytomegalovirus exposure and HLA in healthy donors. Only in-frame clones appear in the TCRdb table, and some are missing; sequencing was by immunoSEQ multiplex PCR. The repertoire consists of 140,000 to 150,000 clones, with about 82% occurring once and the leading ten covering around 3.2%. The sample was PBMCs. These receptors all come from a male donor in good health and CMV-seronegative. Both conserved end residues are part of each CDR3. D genes are given only for firm matches. Rows may omit the clone size; those that give it use once, few, many or a size class.

D: .; J: TRBJ1-4; length: 15; V: TRBV6-1; size: .; CDR3: CASSERDGLNEKLFF; DNA: TGTGCCAGCAGTGAGCGGGACGGGCTTAATGAAAAACTGTTTTTT
D: .; J: TRBJ2-7; length: 15; V: TRBV9; size: few; CDR3: CASSVGGWPGGEQYF; DNA: TGTGCCAGCAGCGTAGGGGGTTGGCCTGGAGGAGAGCAGTACTTC
D: .; J: TRBJ1-5; length: 18; V: TRBV2; size: .; CDR3: CASSEGGVQRWQIQPQHF; DNA: TGTGCCAGCAGTGAAGGGGGGGTGCAGAGGTGGCAAATTCAGCCCCAGCATTTT
D: .; J: TRBJ1-3; length: 15; V: TRBV7-9; size: .; CDR3: CASSLGGLRSLGIYF; DNA: TGTGCCAGCAGCTTAGGGGGCTTAAGATCCCTGGGCATATATTTT
D: .; J: TRBJ2-7; length: 17; V: TRBV2; size: few; CDR3: CASSPFTLRDRRGEQYF; DNA: TGTGCCAGCAGCCCGTTTACTCTGCGAGACCGTAGGGGAGAGCAGTACTTC
D: TRBD2; J: TRBJ2-3; length: 14; V: TRBV7-3; size: .; CDR3: CASSSGLGSDTQYF; DNA: TGTGCCAGCAGCTCGGGACTAGGGTCAGATACGCAGTATTTT
D: .; J: TRBJ2-5; length: 16; V: TRBV4-1; size: .; CDR3: CASSQDPIGGQETQYF; DNA: TGCGCCAGCAGCCAAGATCCAATTGGAGGACAAGAGACCCAGTACTTC
D: TRBD1; J: TRBJ2-5; length: 14; V: TRBV5-1; size: .; CDR3: CASSWGQSPETQYF; DNA: TGCGCCAGCAGCTGGGGACAGTCCCCAGAGACCCAGTACTTC
D: .; J: TRBJ1-2; length: 14; V: TRBV14; size: .; CDR3: CASSQLIGEGGYTF; DNA: TGTGCCAGCAGCCAATTAATCGGGGAAGGAGGCTACACCTTC
D: .; J: TRBJ1-2; length: 15; V: TRBV7-8; size: .; CDR3: CASSFLQAPRYGYTF; DNA: TGTGCCAGCAGCTTCTTACAGGCTCCACGATATGGCTACACCTTC
D: .; J: TRBJ2-2; length: 15; V: TRBV9; size: .; CDR3: CASSVGGANTGELFF; DNA: TGTGCCAGCAGCGTAGGCGGGGCCAACACCGGGGAGCTGTTTTTT
D: TRBD1; J: TRBJ1-5; length: 14; V: TRBV10-3; size: .; CDR3: CAISERGRNQPQHF; DNA: TGTGCCATCAGTGAGAGGGGGCGGAATCAGCCCCAGCATTTT
D: .; J: TRBJ2-7; length: 11; V: TRBV12-5; size: .; CDR3: CASGRGYEQYF; DNA: TGTGCTAGTGGCCGAGGCTACGAGCAGTACTTC
D: .; J: TRBJ2-7; length: 15; V: TRBV4-1; size: .; CDR3: CASSPATAADYEQYF; DNA: TGCGCCAGCAGCCCCGCGACGGCGGCAGACTACGAGCAGTACTTC
D: TRBD1; J: TRBJ1-5; length: 17; V: TRBV19; size: .; CDR3: CASSRSLTGLGNQPQHF; DNA: TGTGCCAGTAGTAGGAGCCTGACAGGGTTGGGCAATCAGCCCCAGCATTTT
D: TRBD1; J: TRBJ1-1; length: 14; V: TRBV7-6; size: .; CDR3: CASSQSGTGGTAFF; DNA: TGTGCCAGCAGCCAGTCCGGGACAGGGGGCACGGCTTTCTTT
D: .; J: TRBJ2-1; length: 14; V: TRBV6-6; size: .; CDR3: CASSYKGAYNEQFF; DNA: TGTGCCAGCAGTTATAAGGGGGCCTACAATGAGCAGTTCTTC
D: .; J: TRBJ2-1; length: 12; V: TRBV4-2; size: .; CDR3: CASSQDRNEQFF; DNA: TGTGCCAGCAGCCAAGATCGCAATGAGCAGTTCTTC
D: .; J: TRBJ2-3; length: 11; V: TRBV20-1; size: .; CDR3: CSAIPTDTQYF; DNA: TGCAGTGCTATCCCAACAGATACGCAGTATTTT
D: TRBD2; J: TRBJ2-1; length: 16; V: TRBV9; size: .; CDR3: CASSVSSGNTYNEQFF; DNA: TGTGCCAGCAGCGTATCTAGCGGGAATACCTACAATGAGCAGTTCTTC
D: TRBD2; J: TRBJ2-3; length: 15; V: TRBV10-3; size: once; CDR3: CAISVGLAVTDTQYF; DNA: TGTGCCATCAGTGTAGGTCTAGCGGTCACAGATACGCAGTATTTT
D: .; J: TRBJ1-1; length: 15; V: TRBV4-2; size: .; CDR3: CASSPIGSGNTEAFF; DNA: TGTGCCAGCAGCCCGATCGGGTCGGGGAACACTGAAGCTTTCTTT
D: .; J: TRBJ1-2; length: 17; V: TRBV4-1; size: .; CDR3: CASSQTLAGAPNYGYTF; DNA: TGCGCCAGCAGCCAGACCCTGGCAGGGGCTCCGAACTATGGCTACACCTTC
D: .; J: TRBJ2-5; length: 15; V: TRBV7-3; size: .; CDR3: CASSVTPRGSGTQYF; DNA: TGTGCCAGCAGCGTGACTCCCCGCGGGTCTGGAACCCAGTACTTC
D: TRBD2; J: TRBJ2-1; length: 15; V: TRBV18; size: .; CDR3: CASSLSGRAYNEQFF; DNA: TGTGCCAGCTCACTTAGCGGGAGGGCCTACAATGAGCAGTTCTTC
D: .; J: TRBJ1-6; length: 15; V: TRBV11-2; size: .; CDR3: CASSLVASSNSPLHF; DNA: TGTGCCAGCAGCTTAGTGGCCTCAAGTAATTCACCCCTCCACTTT
D: TRBD1; J: TRBJ1-2; length: 17; V: TRBV10-3; size: .; CDR3: CAISEPSGQGGFYGYTF; DNA: TGTGCCATCAGTGAGCCATCGGGACAGGGCGGTTTCTATGGCTACACCTTC
D: .; J: TRBJ2-7; length: 14; V: TRBV4-1; size: once; CDR3: CASSQGPSSYEQYF; DNA: TGCGCCAGCAGCCAAGGGCCTAGCTCCTACGAGCAGTACTTC
D: .; J: TRBJ1-4; length: 17; V: TRBV19; size: .; CDR3: CASSPLQGTPTNEKLFF; DNA: TGTGCCAGTAGCCCCCTTCAGGGGACACCTACTAATGAAAAACTGTTTTTT
D: .; J: TRBJ1-3; length: 17; V: TRBV7-2; size: .; CDR3: CASSPQPQGDYRNTIYF; DNA: TGTGCCAGCAGCCCCCAACCCCAAGGGGACTATCGAAACACCATATATTTT
D: TRBD1; J: TRBJ2-7; length: 15; V: TRBV6-1; size: .; CDR3: CASSEDGTGFYEQYF; DNA: TGTGCCAGCAGTGAAGATGGGACAGGGTTCTACGAGCAGTACTTC
D: TRBD2; J: TRBJ2-1; length: 16; V: TRBV4-2; size: once; CDR3: CASSQEASGGPYGQFF; DNA: TGTGCCAGCAGCCAAGAGGCTAGCGGGGGGCCTTATGGGCAGTTCTTC
D: .; J: TRBJ1-6; length: 18; V: TRBV6-1; size: .; CDR3: CASSETSSRGRDNSPLHF; DNA: TGTGCCAGCAGTGAAACCTCTTCCAGGGGAAGGGATAATTCACCCCTCCACTTT
D: TRBD1; J: TRBJ1-1; length: 13; V: TRBV7-2; size: .; CDR3: CASSLEDRGVAFF; DNA: TGTGCCAGCAGCTTAGAAGACAGGGGTGTAGCTTTCTTT
D: .; J: TRBJ2-5; length: 18; V: TRBV21-1; size: once; CDR3: CASSKEPEYRGKQETQYF; DNA: TGTGCCAGCAGCAAAGAGCCGGAGTATCGGGGGAAACAAGAGACCCAGTACTTC
D: TRBD1; J: TRBJ2-2; length: 16; V: TRBV5-1; size: .; CDR3: CASRQHRGSNTGELFF; DNA: TGCGCCAGCAGGCAACACAGGGGCTCAAACACCGGGGAGCTGTTTTTT
D: TRBD1; J: TRBJ2-5; length: 22; V: TRBV10-3; size: .; CDR3: CAIIFWRGNRTGAPFIQETQYF; DNA: TGTGCCATCATATTTTGGAGGGGGAACCGGACAGGGGCACCCTTCATCCAAGAGACCCAGTACTTC
D: TRBD2; J: TRBJ2-1; length: 15; V: TRBV27; size: .; CDR3: CASSLSRGVYNEQFF; DNA: TGTGCCAGCAGTTTATCGCGGGGGGTGTACAATGAGCAGTTCTTC
D: TRBD1; J: TRBJ1-1; length: 13; V: TRBV28; size: .; CDR3: CASSNRGGDEAFF; DNA: TGTGCCAGCAGCAACAGGGGCGGCGATGAAGCTTTCTTT
D: .; J: TRBJ2-7; length: 14; V: TRBV27; size: .; CDR3: CASRKGVSSYEQYF; DNA: TGTGCCAGCCGCAAGGGGGTTAGCTCCTACGAGCAGTACTTC
D: .; J: TRBJ2-3; length: 14; V: TRBV30; size: once; CDR3: CAWQRQIDTDTQYF; DNA: TGTGCCTGGCAACGACAGATAGACACAGATACGCAGTATTTT
D: TRBD1; J: TRBJ2-3; length: 15; V: TRBV19; size: .; CDR3: CASSIGQGHTDTQYF; DNA: TGTGCCAGTAGTATCGGACAGGGTCACACAGATACGCAGTATTTT
D: TRBD2; J: TRBJ2-5; length: 18; V: TRBV15; size: .; CDR3: CATSKGTSGGAFPETQYF; DNA: TGTGCCACCAGCAAGGGGACTAGCGGGGGGGCTTTCCCAGAGACCCAGTACTTC
D: .; J: TRBJ2-5; length: 15; V: TRBV5-5; size: .; CDR3: CASSLASGYQETQYF; DNA: TGTGCCAGCAGCTTGGCCTCCGGGTACCAAGAGACCCAGTACTTC
D: TRBD1; J: TRBJ2-7; length: 14; V: TRBV7-9; size: once; CDR3: CASSRDREGYEQYF; DNA: TGTGCCAGCAGCCGGGACAGGGAGGGGTACGAGCAGTACTTC
D: .; J: TRBJ2-2; length: 16; V: TRBV29-1; size: .; CDR3: CSVRTKTGTNTGELFF; DNA: TGCAGCGTCCGAACTAAGACAGGAACGAACACCGGGGAGCTGTTTTTT